These T cell receptor beta chains were read from a single sample in a study of blood T cell repertoires in COVID-19. Libraries were prepared by immunoSEQ multiplex PCR; TCRdb keeps only in-frame clonotypes and omits some of them. Of tens of thousands of clones in the sample, roughly four fifths were seen once. Specimen: peripheral blood. Receptors originate from a man aged 25-40 years with COVID-19, enrolled during active disease. Both conserved end residues are part of each CDR3. D genes are given only for firm matches. Size values are once, few and many counts, or a class for expanded clones, and some rows have none.

cdr3_length | j_call | clone_size | d_call | v_call | cdr3_aa | cdr3_nt
14 | TRBJ1-4 | few | . | TRBV7-2 | CASSLAPGKEKLFF | TGTGCCAGCAGCTTAGCGCCCGGGAAGGAAAAACTGTTTTTT
15 | TRBJ1-3 | . | . | TRBV28 | CASSPRKLPGNTIYF | TGTGCCAGCAGTCCGAGAAAACTCCCTGGAAACACCATATATTTT
16 | TRBJ1-4 | . | . | TRBV5-4 | CASSLGGSASNEKLFF | TGTGCCAGCAGCTTAGGGGGTTCAGCCTCTAATGAAAAACTGTTTTTT
16 | TRBJ2-2 | once | TRBD2 | TRBV9 | CASSSGLAGITGELFF | TGTGCCAGCAGCTCAGGACTAGCGGGAATCACCGGGGAGCTGTTTTTT
13 | TRBJ1-1 | . | TRBD1 | TRBV29-1 | CSAIGQGNTEAFF | TGCAGCGCTATCGGACAGGGTAACACTGAAGCTTTCTTT
15 | TRBJ2-7 | . | TRBD2 | TRBV11-2 | CASNAQTSGGYEQYF | TGTGCCAGCAACGCGCAGACTAGCGGAGGCTACGAGCAGTACTTC
11 | TRBJ2-5 | once | . | TRBV7-2 | CATQRAETQYF | TGTGCCACCCAGCGAGCCGAGACCCAGTACTTC
14 | TRBJ2-1 | . | TRBD1 | TRBV20-1 | CSASKGQGIDEQFF | TGCAGTGCTAGTAAAGGACAGGGGATCGATGAGCAGTTCTTC
14 | TRBJ1-1 | . | . | TRBV29-1 | CSVRDAAGGTEAFF | TGCAGCGTCCGGGACGCAGCGGGGGGCACTGAAGCTTTCTTT
12 | TRBJ2-3 | . | . | TRBV7-2 | CAVSREWGTQYF | TGTGCCGTGTCCCGGGAATGGGGTACGCAGTATTTT
13 | TRBJ1-1 | . | TRBD1 | TRBV11-2 | CASSRTGGTEAFF | TGTGCCAGCAGCCGGACAGGGGGCACTGAAGCTTTCTTT
16 | TRBJ1-5 | few | TRBD1 | TRBV6-6 | CASGNFRQGGDQPQHF | TGTGCCAGCGGAAATTTCCGCCAGGGGGGCGATCAGCCCCAGCATTTT
16 | TRBJ1-1 | . | . | TRBV6-2/TRBV6-3 | CASSYFGDSLNTEAFF | TGTGCCAGCAGTTACTTCGGGGATTCCCTGAACACTGAAGCTTTCTTT
12 | TRBJ2-7 | once | . | TRBV7-9 | CASSPDSPKQYF | TGTGCCAGCAGCCCTGACAGCCCTAAGCAGTACTTC
12 | TRBJ2-7 | . | TRBD2 | TRBV10-3 | CASTSEIYEQYF | TGTGCCTCGACTAGCGAGATCTACGAGCAGTACTTC
13 | TRBJ2-5 | . | . | TRBV5-4 | CASSYTRGETQYF | TGTGCCAGCAGCTATACCCGGGGGGAGACCCAGTACTTC
14 | TRBJ2-3 | . | . | TRBV19 | CASMGARLTDTQYF | TGTGCCAGTATGGGGGCCAGGCTCACAGATACGCAGTATTTT
13 | TRBJ2-2 | . | . | TRBV24-1 | CATSDFPPGELFF | TGTGCCACCAGTGATTTTCCTCCCGGGGAGCTGTTTTTT
16 | TRBJ2-7 | . | TRBD2 | TRBV27 | CASSRLAGGPLDEQYF | TGTGCCAGCAGTCGACTAGCGGGAGGGCCTCTGGACGAGCAGTACTTC
15 | TRBJ2-2 | . | . | TRBV5-5 | CASVTGSRNTGELFF | TGTGCCAGCGTTACGGGATCGAGAAACACCGGGGAGCTGTTTTTT
13 | TRBJ1-1 | once | TRBD1 | TRBV19 | CASIPGQGVEAFF | TGTGCCAGTATTCCGGGACAGGGGGTTGAAGCTTTCTTT
16 | TRBJ2-1 | . | TRBD2 | TRBV6-4 | CASSDSASGGYNEQFF | TGTGCCAGCAGTGACTCGGCTAGCGGGGGGTACAATGAGCAGTTCTTC
12 | TRBJ2-1 | . | . | TRBV10-3 | CAISGQLDEQFF | TGTGCCATCAGTGGACAGCTTGATGAGCAGTTCTTC
14 | TRBJ2-2 | . | . | TRBV9 | CASSVGPGTGELFF | TGTGCCAGCAGCGTAGGCCCGGGAACCGGGGAGCTGTTTTTT
14 | TRBJ2-5 | . | TRBD2 | TRBV6-5 | CASSRSGRKGTQYF | TGTGCCAGCAGTCGTAGCGGGAGGAAAGGGACCCAGTACTTC
14 | TRBJ1-2 | . | . | TRBV7-3 | CASSLSGTDHGYTF | TGTGCCAGCAGCTTATCCGGAACAGACCATGGCTACACCTTC
15 | TRBJ2-1 | once | TRBD2 | TRBV11-3 | CASSFGGRTYNEQFF | TGTGCCAGCAGCTTTGGCGGGAGGACCTACAATGAGCAGTTCTTC
15 | TRBJ1-4 | few | . | TRBV10-1 | CASSESWGPNEKLFF | TGCGCCAGCAGTGAGTCTTGGGGCCCCAATGAAAAACTGTTTTTT
16 | TRBJ2-2 | . | . | TRBV5-1 | CASSAGVTGVIGELFF | TGCGCCAGCAGCGCCGGGGTCACGGGGGTCATCGGGGAGCTGTTTTTT
13 | TRBJ2-1 | . | TRBD2 | TRBV12-3/TRBV12-4 | CASSSSGSNEQFF | TGTGCCAGCAGTTCTAGCGGGAGCAATGAGCAGTTCTTC
15 | TRBJ1-2 | . | . | TRBV21-1 | CASSSHGGKNYGYTF | TGTGCCAGCAGCTCCCATGGGGGGAAGAACTATGGCTACACCTTC
16 | TRBJ2-4 | . | . | TRBV6-6 | CASKPGSVLAKNIQYF | TGTGCCAGCAAGCCCGGGAGCGTTCTAGCCAAAAACATTCAGTACTTC
16 | TRBJ2-2 | . | TRBD1 | TRBV18 | CASSTRQGGDAGELFF | TGTGCCAGCTCAACAAGACAGGGGGGGGACGCCGGGGAGCTGTTTTTT
14 | TRBJ2-2 | . | . | TRBV6-4 | CASSDIPNTGELFF | TGTGCCAGCAGTGATATCCCGAACACCGGGGAGCTGTTTTTT
13 | TRBJ2-3 | . | TRBD1 | TRBV29-1 | CSVGTGGTDTQYF | TGCAGCGTTGGGACAGGGGGCACAGATACGCAGTATTTT
15 | TRBJ2-6 | once | . | TRBV5-4 | CASSLPGSGANVLTF | TGTGCCAGCAGCTTGCCCGGGTCTGGGGCCAACGTCCTGACTTTC
14 | TRBJ2-7 | . | . | TRBV4-1 | CASSQSADRNEQYF | TGCGCCAGCAGCCAGTCAGCCGACAGAAACGAGCAGTACTTC
13 | TRBJ1-2 | . | . | TRBV4-3 | CASSQDGGIGYTF | TGCGCCAGCAGCCAAGATGGGGGCATAGGCTACACCTTC
16 | TRBJ2-3 | . | TRBD2 | TRBV7-6 | CASSFGGGPSGDTQYF | TGTGCCAGCAGCTTTGGGGGAGGGCCGAGTGGAGATACGCAGTATTTT
14 | TRBJ2-5 | . | . | TRBV28 | CASRQLQGQETQYF | TGTGCCAGCAGGCAACTACAGGGCCAAGAGACCCAGTACTTC
15 | TRBJ2-2 | once | . | TRBV11-2 | CASSLASGATGELFF | TGTGCCAGCAGCTTGGCGTCGGGAGCCACCGGGGAGCTGTTTTTT
14 | TRBJ1-5 | . | . | TRBV7-2 | CASSLESSNQPQHF | TGTGCCAGCAGCTTAGAGAGTAGCAATCAGCCCCAGCATTTT
13 | TRBJ2-7 | . | TRBD1 | TRBV6-5 | CASGWTGTYEQYF | TGTGCCAGCGGTTGGACAGGGACCTACGAGCAGTACTTC
15 | TRBJ1-2 | . | . | TRBV27 | CASSLLVGGGYGYTF | TGTGCCAGCAGCCTCCTCGTGGGGGGAGGCTATGGCTACACCTTC
15 | TRBJ2-3 | . | . | TRBV21-1 | CASSKGKRQTDTQYF | TGTGCCAGCAGCAAAGGGAAGCGGCAGACAGATACGCAGTATTTT
17 | TRBJ2-2 | . | . | TRBV6-2/TRBV6-3 | CASSYFSRASATGELFF | TGTGCCAGCAGTTACTTCTCCCGAGCTAGCGCAACCGGGGAGCTGTTTTTT